One sample yielded the 21 T cell receptor beta chains listed below, sequenced in a study of cytomegalovirus exposure and HLA in healthy donors. Profiled with immunoSEQ multiplex PCR; TCRdb holds only in-frame clones, not every one. The sample has around 70,000 clones, 90% to 95% seen once. What was sequenced was PBMCs. The receptors were gathered from a man aged 18 to 29 in good health and CMV-seropositive.

The chain combines TRBV7-9 with TRBJ1-1; 10 positions agree with TRBD1. Germline CDR1 reads SEHNR; CDR2 reads FQNEAQ (reference sequence). This CDR3 comprises 17 residues. The ends lost 5 bases at V and 0 bases at J; junction bases unmatched: 9. CDR3 region: CASSRSGTGVMNTEAFF. In DNA, the CDR3 is TGTGCCAGCAGCCGGAGCGGGACAGGGGTGATGAACACTGAAGCTTTCTTT. Full variable domain (rest looked up from reference TRBV7-9 and TRBJ1-1): DTGVSQNPRHKITKRGQNVTFRCDPISEHNRLYWYRQTLGQGPEFLTYFQNEAQLEKSRLLSDRFSAERPKGSFSTLEIQRTEQGDSAMYLCASSRSGTGVMNTEAFFGQGTRLTVV.

The V call is TRBV13, the J call TRBJ1-5; D is perhaps TRBD1 (6 bases). This CDR3 has 14 residues. Between the trimmed V and J ends, which lost 5 bases and 6 bases, there was a span of 14 bases. Germline values: CDR1 PRHDT, CDR2 FYEKMQ (reference sequence). The CDR3 bases are TGTGCCAGCAGCGAGGGGGGGCAAATTCAGCCCCAGCATTTT. Translation: CASSEGGQIQPQHF.

This chain uses TRBV19 with TRBJ2-1; possible D gene TRBD1, 5 bases. Between the trimmed V and J ends, which lost 5 bases and 12 bases, there was a span of 20 bases. Per the germline V gene, CDR1 is LNHDA and CDR2 is SQIVND (reference sequence). This CDR3 region has 14 residues. DNA for the CDR3: TGTGCCAGTAGTCCTGATAGACAGACCACGGGGCAGTTCTTC. This translates into CASSPDRQTTGQFF.

The V gene is TRBV6-5, the J gene TRBJ2-7, with 7 bases matching TRBD1. Germline V lookup: CDR1 MNHEY, CDR2 SVGAGI. The CDR3 is 13 amino acids. J lost 2 bases, V lost 6 bases, and 4 bases had no gene match. CDR3 nucleotides: TGTGCCAGCAGGCGAGGACAGGCCTACGAGCAGTACTTC. It specifies CASRRGQAYEQYF.

CDR3 sequence (DNA): TGTGCCAGCAGCCCCCGGGACATCCAGGAGCAGTTCTTC. It translates to CASSPRDIQEQFF. The chain is built from TRBV14 and TRBJ2-1; perhaps TRBD1 as D (6 bases). This CDR3 region has 13 residues. Germline assignment: CDR1 SGHDN and CDR2 FVKESK. The V and J ends lost 4 bases and 10 bases respectively, with 14 bases between them.

The CDR3 coding sequence is TGTGCCAGTAGTATGGGCCTAGCCTTCTACAATGAGCAGTTCTTC. This gives the protein CASSMGLAFYNEQFF. The rearrangement uses TRBV19 and TRBJ2-1; possibly TRBD2 for D (5 bases). Germline V gene sequence: CDR1 LNHDA, CDR2 SQIVND (reference sequence). The CDR3 is 15 residues long. V was pared by 3 bases and J by 3 bases, with 12 bases between.

This chain uses TRBV28 with TRBJ2-5; TRBD2 matches at 8 bases. The CDR3 has 15 amino acids. Germline V lookup: CDR1 MDHEN, CDR2 SYDVKM. V gave up 3 bases and J gave up 6 bases; unmatched junction bases: 9. For the CDR3, the DNA is TGTGCCAGCAGTTTCGGTCAGCGGGAGAAGAAGACCCAGTACTTC. Its protein product is CASSFGQREKKTQYF. The whole variable domain, remainder taken from reference TRBV28 and TRBJ2-5, is DVKVTQSSRYLVKRTGEKVFLECVQDMDHENMFWYRQDPGLGLRLIYFSYDVKMKEKGDIPEGYSVSREKKERFSLILESASTNQTSMYLCASSFGQREKKTQYFGPGTRLLVL.

The CDR3 loop reads CASSLAGTQYF. Here the CDR3 DNA reads TGCGCCAGCAGCCTAGCGGGGACCCAGTACTTC. The rearrangement links TRBV5-1 to TRBJ2-5; 8 bases are a match to TRBD2. The CDR3 spans 11 residues. Germline CDR1 and CDR2: SGHRS and YFSETQ. The V and J ends lost 4 bases and 7 bases, in that order; junction bases with no gene match: 0.

This chain connects TRBV6-5 to TRBJ2-1; 11 nucleotides agree with TRBD2. CDR3 size: 13 residues. Per germline, CDR1 MNHEY and CDR2 SVGAGI. The trim removed 5 bases at V and 6 bases at J, leaving 0 bases unmatched. CDR3 in amino acids: CASSTSGSNEQFF. The DNA of the CDR3 is TGTGCCAGCAGTACTAGCGGGAGCAATGAGCAGTTCTTC.

The V gene is TRBV6-5, the J gene TRBJ2-7, with 9 bases identical to TRBD1. J gave up 4 bases and V 4 bases, and 5 bases lay outside the gene matches. The germline V gene encodes CDR1 MNHEY and CDR2 SVGAGI. The CDR3 consists of 14 residues. CDR3 sequence: CASSFTGGRYEQYF. CDR3 sequence (DNA): TGTGCCAGCAGTTTTACAGGGGGCCGGTACGAGCAGTACTTC.

This chain uses TRBV9 with TRBJ2-7; the match to TRBD1 covers 7 bases. Germline CDR1 SGDLS, CDR2 YYNGEE. Trimming removed 4 bases from V and 1 base from J; junction bases left unmatched: 5. The CDR3 is made up of 14 amino acids. This CDR3 reads CASSHRDRSYEQYF. For the CDR3, the DNA is TGTGCCAGCAGCCATAGGGACAGATCCTACGAGCAGTACTTC. Combining the CDR3 with reference TRBV9 and TRBJ2-7 gives the whole variable domain DSGVTQTPKHLITATGQRVTLRCSPRSGDLSVYWYQQSLDQGLQFLIQYYNGEERAKGNILERFSAQQFPDLHSELNLSSLELGDSALYFCASSHRDRSYEQYFGPGTRLTVT.

This clone was seen once. The gene calls are TRBV6-5 and TRBJ2-4; D may be TRBD2 (5 bases). V was trimmed by 5 bases and J by 4 bases, leaving 9 bases between them. The CDR3 is 13 amino acids. The germline CDR1 and CDR2 sequences are MNHEY and SVGAGI. In DNA, the CDR3 is TGTGCCAGCAGTCCGGACTGGAAAAACATTCAGTACTTC. Its protein is CASSPDWKNIQYF.

The chain couples TRBV30 to TRBJ2-7; 10 nucleotides line up with TRBD1. The CDR3 has 13 residues. Trimming cost V 8 bases and J 4 bases; bases outside gene matches: 8. Germline V gives CDR1 GTSNPN, CDR2 SVGIG (reference sequence). CDR3 bases: TGTGCCGGGCGGGACAGGGGTTTTTACGAGCAGTACTTC. Translating gives CAGRDRGFYEQYF.

The chain recombines TRBV7-3 with TRBJ2-1; 8 nucleotides match TRBD2. The V and J ends lost 2 bases and 7 bases, in that order; junction bases with no gene match: 7. The length of the CDR3 is 15 residues. Per germline, CDR1 SGHTA and CDR2 FQGTGA. The CDR3 spells CASSLGSGRGNEQFF. The CDR3 DNA follows: TGTGCCAGCAGCTTAGGAAGCGGGAGAGGGAATGAGCAGTTCTTC.

The V call is TRBV23-1, the J call TRBJ2-7, with no clear D. TRBV23-1 qualifies as an ORF whose function is uncertain. V was shortened by 2 bases and J by 2 bases, with 10 bases between the two germline ends. The length of the CDR3 is 14 residues. The CDR3 DNA reads as TGCGCCAGCAGTCAACCCCAACCGGCCTACGAGCAGTACTTC. Protein product: CASSQPQPAYEQYF.

The chain joins TRBV5-1 to TRBJ2-3; 8 positions agree with TRBD2. V shed 3 bases and J 4 bases; nucleotides not matched to a gene: 16. The CDR3 runs 18 residues. Germline assignment: CDR1 SGHRS and CDR2 YFSETQ. The CDR3 spells CASSSRTGTREFADTQYF. CDR3 nucleotide sequence: TGCGCCAGCAGCTCGAGGACCGGGACTAGGGAATTTGCAGATACGCAGTATTTT.

This chain uses TRBV6-6 with TRBJ2-3; no clear D gene. CDR3 size: 14 residues. Germline assignment: CDR1 MNHNY and CDR2 SVGAGI (reference sequence). Trimming removed 0 bases at V and 5 bases at J, with 9 bases between. The CDR3 coding sequence is TGTGCCAGCAGTTACTCGTCACGGGTAGATACGCAGTATTTT. The encoded protein is CASSYSSRVDTQYF.

The chain uses TRBV14 and TRBJ2-5; no clear D gene. Trimming cost V 2 bases and J 4 bases, with 8 bases left between them. In germline, CDR1 is SGHDN, CDR2 FVKESK. This CDR3 comprises 13 residues. Here the CDR3 DNA reads TGTGCCAGCAGCCAATCCCGGAGAGAGACCCAGTACTTC. Translation gives CASSQSRRETQYF. Variable domain in full (rest from reference TRBV14 and TRBJ2-5): EAGVTQFPSHSVIEKGQTVTLRCDPISGHDNLYWYRRVMGKEIKFLLHFVKESKQDESGMPNNRFLAERTGGTYSTLKVQPAELEDSGVYFCASSQSRRETQYFGPGTRLLVL.

The genes are TRBV28 and TRBJ1-3, with D tentatively TRBD1 (5 bases). V dropped 6 bases and J dropped 1 base, with 13 bases sitting between them. Germline V gene data show CDR1 as MDHEN and CDR2 as SYDVKM. CDR3 length: 15 residues. The CDR3 is CASSSIRASGNTIYF. The CDR3 DNA reads TGTGCCAGCAGCTCGATCAGGGCTTCTGGAAACACCATATATTTT.

The rearrangement joins TRBV25-1 to TRBJ1-2; no clear D. The CDR3 covers 13 residues. Per the germline V gene, CDR1 is MGHDK and CDR2 is SYGVNS. V was shortened by 5 bases and J by 1 base, with 8 bases between the two germline ends. The CDR3 region has the DNA TGTGCCAGCAGTAGAACAGTTAACTATGGCTACACCTTC. Translation gives CASSRTVNYGYTF.

This clone was seen just once. The chain links TRBV10-2 to TRBJ1-1; TRBD1 aligns across 7 bases. With V trimmed by 9 bases and J by 6 bases, 7 bases remained unmatched. Germline CDR1 WSHSY, CDR2 SAAADI. The CDR3 totals 12 residues. CDR3 bases: TGCGCCAGTAAACAGGGGATGTCTGAAGCTTTCTTT. It yields the protein CASKQGMSEAFF.